This TCR beta chain originates from a study of T cells in Graves' hyperthyroidism and ophthalmopathy. What was amplified from RNA transcripts were TCR beta CDR3 regions. Carried out on the TCR CDR3, a first-round RT-PCR used the HTBI primer set. TCRdb re-derived calls from the multiplex PCR reads in MiXCR, one entry per CDR3 protein. The data contain approximately 300,000 distinct CDR3 sequences, about a sixth of them singletons. This CDR3 has 13 amino acids. The germline V gene encodes CDR1 SGHAT and CDR2 FQNNGV. Trimming took off 4 bases at V and 11 bases at J, with 14 bases between the two ends. This sample holds PBMCs from roughly 10 ml fresh peripheral blood. This clonotype was recorded at least ten times.

The sample consisted of blood. The chain employs TRBV11-2 and TRBJ1-4; D gene uncertain. The sequence was collected from a woman aged 55-70 years with Graves' ophthalmopathy. In nucleotides, the CDR3 is TGTGCCAGCAGCTCGGATATCGGTGGGAAACTGTTTTTT. It yields the protein CASSSDIGGKLFF.